One sample yielded the 25 T cell receptor beta chains listed below, sequenced in a study of CXCR3-negative and CXCR3-positive naive CD8 T cells. Via 5' RACE with UMI labels, TRB cDNA libraries were prepared. Reprocessing the 5' RACE reads, TCRdb reports a single entry for every CDR3 protein and omits DNA. The sample totals over 80,000 distinct CDR3 sequences. The specimen sequenced was naive CXCR3- CD8+ T cells from blood. As for subset: CD45RO-CCR7+CD27+CD95- naive CD8+ T cells lacking CXCR3 (TNR3-). The receptors derive from a human donor in good health. Some clones in this sample may be carry-over from other donors' samples.

This chain connects TRBV6-2 or TRBV6-3 to TRBJ2-3. This CDR3 comprises 12 residues. The germline gives CDR1 MNHEY, CDR2 SVGEGT. The CDR3 loop is CASSYLGDTQYF.

The chain uses TRBV7-2 and TRBJ2-7. The CDR3 covers 12 residues. Germline values: CDR1 SGHTA, CDR2 FQGNSA. CDR3 sequence: CASSFSAYEQYF.

The V gene is TRBV29-1, the J gene TRBJ2-7; TCRdb lists TRBD2, though no DNA is available to test this call. This CDR3 has 13 amino acids. Germline CDR1 is SQVTM and CDR2 is ANQGSEA. This chain's CDR3 is CSVEGLGGGEQYF.

The rearrangement links TRBV6-6 to TRBJ2-1; TCRdb gives TRBD1 as the D gene, but with no DNA this cannot be confirmed. The CDR3 covers 13 residues. Germline loops: CDR1 MNHNY, CDR2 SVGAGI (reference sequence). CDR3 loop: CASSINRGNEQFF.

The chain combines TRBV7-8 with TRBJ2-5; TCRdb names TRBD2, which stays unverified in the absence of DNA. There are 20 residues in the CDR3. Germline CDR1 reads SGHVS; CDR2 reads FQNEAQ. This CDR3 is CASSLGRWSRISGKQETQYF.

The chain links TRBV7-2 to TRBJ2-7; TCRdb selects TRBD1, and the lack of DNA leaves this call unchecked. CDR1 and CDR2 (germline): SGHTA, FQGNSA. The CDR3 consists of 12 residues. CDR3 residues: CASSRGRYEQYF.

The chain uses TRBV28 and TRBJ2-5; TCRdb's D call, TRBD1, is unchecked because there is no DNA. This CDR3 is built from 14 residues. The V gene's germline CDR1 is MDHEN and CDR2 SYDVKM. This CDR3 reads CASSPTGIQETQYF.

The gene calls are TRBV29-1 and TRBJ1-5; TCRdb gives TRBD1 as the D gene, but with no DNA this cannot be confirmed. The CDR3 has 13 residues. CDR1 and CDR2 (germline): SQVTM, ANQGSEA. The CDR3: CSVSWGLNQPQHF.

This chain joins TRBV12-3 or TRBV12-4 and TRBJ2-7; TCRdb's D gene call, TRBD1, goes unchecked for lack of DNA. This CDR3 spans 14 amino acids. CDR3 residues: CASTPWGGSYEQYF.

This sequence joins TRBV5-1 and TRBJ2-1; there is no DNA to check the TCRdb D call of TRBD1. Per germline, CDR1 SGHRS and CDR2 YFSETQ. The CDR3 covers 19 residues. CDR3 in amino acids: CASSLPPSGGHGSYNEQFF.

The chain has TRBV11-3 and TRBJ2-5; lacking DNA, the TRBD2 call made by TCRdb goes unchecked. Germline-derived CDR1 and CDR2 are SGHNT and YENEEA. The CDR3 extends over 17 amino acids. The CDR3 here is CASSPILAGRIQETQYF.

The chain combines TRBV13 with TRBJ2-7; TCRdb gives TRBD1 as the D gene, but with no DNA this cannot be confirmed. Per the germline V gene, CDR1 is PRHDT and CDR2 is FYEKMQ (reference sequence). The CDR3 runs to 15 residues. The CDR3 reads CASSLVGQGLLEQYF.

The chain carries TRBV5-6 and TRBJ2-1; TCRdb names TRBD1, which stays unverified in the absence of DNA. The CDR3 has 15 amino acids. Germline loops: CDR1 SGHDT, CDR2 YYEEEE. This chain's CDR3 is CASSLAVAPGDEQFF.

This chain links TRBV20-1 with TRBJ2-5; TCRdb lists TRBD1, though no DNA is available to test this call. The germline V gene encodes CDR1 DFQATT and CDR2 SNEGSKA (reference sequence). CDR3 size: 14 residues. The CDR3 reads CSAATGLPQETQYF.

The chain employs TRBV25-1 and TRBJ2-1; TCRdb outputs TRBD2, but without DNA this stays unchecked. This CDR3 spans 16 amino acids. Germline CDR1 reads MGHDK; CDR2 reads SYGVNS. CDR3 residues: CASSLSGLAGKNEQFF.

V usage is TRBV30 and J usage is TRBJ2-7. Germline loops: CDR1 GTSNPN, CDR2 SVGIG (reference sequence). This CDR3 has 14 amino acids. CDR3 in amino acids: CAWNSQGLHYEQYF.

CDR3 residues: CASSLQGPGELFF. The gene calls are TRBV2 and TRBJ2-2; TCRdb's D call of TRBD1 is untestable without DNA. Germline assignment: CDR1 SNHLY and CDR2 FYNNEI. There are 13 residues in the CDR3.

This CDR3 is CASRAYGGDVYEQYF. J is TRBJ2-7 and V is TRBV6-5; the TRBD1 assignment by TCRdb is unverifiable without DNA. Germline values: CDR1 MNHEY, CDR2 SVGAGI. The CDR3 is made up of 15 amino acids.

The genes are TRBV28 and TRBJ2-7; TCRdb outputs TRBD1, but without DNA this stays unchecked. Germline V gene lookup returns CDR1 MDHEN and CDR2 SYDVKM. The CDR3 covers 15 residues. This CDR3 reads CASSFGTVPAYEQYF.

The chain employs TRBV6-5 and TRBJ2-3; there is no DNA to check the TCRdb D call of TRBD1. The CDR3 is 16 residues long. Germline loops: CDR1 MNHEY, CDR2 SVGAGI. CDR3 sequence reads: CASSYSRTGGEDTQYF.

CDR3 amino acids: CASSLGTGRFSMNTEAFF. This chain links TRBV7-9 with TRBJ1-1; the D call of TRBD1 rests on TCRdb alone, since no DNA is present to check it. The CDR3 is made up of 18 amino acids. The germline V gene has CDR1 SEHNR and CDR2 FQNEAQ (reference sequence).

V usage is TRBV5-1 and J usage is TRBJ2-1; TCRdb lists TRBD1, though no DNA is available to test this call. Per the germline V gene, CDR1 is SGHRS and CDR2 is YFSETQ. The CDR3 covers 15 residues. Here the CDR3 reads CASRFGRSSYNEQFF.

The J gene is TRBJ1-5, the V gene TRBV19; lacking DNA, the TRBD1 call made by TCRdb goes unchecked. The germline gives CDR1 LNHDA, CDR2 SQIVND (reference sequence). The CDR3 spans 13 residues. The CDR3: CASSPGGEQPQHF.

The chain recombines TRBV7-9 with TRBJ2-3; TCRdb calls TRBD2, which cannot be checked without DNA. The length of the CDR3 is 17 residues. Germline loops: CDR1 SEHNR, CDR2 FQNEAQ (reference sequence). CDR3 region: CASSLLALSGGTDTQYF.

The chain has TRBV7-6 and TRBJ2-7; TCRdb returns TRBD2, unconfirmable since there is no DNA. From germline, CDR1 is SGHVS and CDR2 FNYEAQ. CDR3 length: 14 residues. The CDR3 sequence: CASSLAGGNYEQYF.